This TCR beta chain stems from a study of Ad26.COV2.S vaccination and SARS-CoV-2 variants. Across the whole study: Dosing was one shot or two shots 56 days apart.

Between the trimmed V and J ends, which lost 6 bases and 0 bases, there was a span of 6 bases. Germline values: CDR1 MNHEY, CDR2 SVGEGT. The CDR3 runs to 13 residues. Noted treatment: over 15 received Ad26.COV2.S at low or high dose, single or two shots; 5 received placebo; per-sample allocation not given. Following the first vaccine or placebo injection, samples were taken on day 63. Donation was by an adult aged 18-55 years who was in Boston. TCRdb's table, derived via immunoSEQ multiplex PCR, lists solely in-frame clones and lacks some. Found here are about 350,000 clones, about 88% of them singletons; the top ten hold approximately 5.9%.

The chain joins TRBV6-2 or TRBV6-3 to TRBJ1-3, with unresolved D. The source was peripheral blood, collected in a trial of Ad26.COV2.S vaccine versus placebo. The clonotype was recovered from a person between 18 and 59 years old who received the Ad26.COV2.S COVID-19 vaccine or a placebo. Written as DNA, the CDR3 is TGTGCCAGCAGCCGGGACTCTGGAAACACCATATATTTT. This translates into CASSRDSGNTIYF.